These T cell receptor beta chains were read from a single sample in a study of blood T cell repertoires in COVID-19. TCRdb's copy holds only in-frame clones and misses some; the assay was immunoSEQ multiplex PCR. This sample carries about 190,000 clones, 76% of them seen once, and the ten largest clones take around 16%. Sequenced: PBMCs or T cells enriched from blood (not recorded which). These receptor sequences come from a woman aged 50 to 60 with acute COVID-19. Both conserved end residues are part of each CDR3. D genes are given only for firm matches. Only part of the rows carry a size: once, few, many, or a class if the clone is expanded.

abundance: once; j_gene: TRBJ1-2; d_gene: TRBD1; v_gene: TRBV6-5; CDR3nt: TGTGCCAGCAGTTACTCATGGCAGGGGGCAGGTGGCTACACCTTC; CDR3aa: CASSYSWQGAGGYTF
abundance: .; j_gene: TRBJ2-3; d_gene: .; v_gene: TRBV18; CDR3nt: TGTGCCAGCTCACCCCAACGAGGCACAGATACGCAGTATTTT; CDR3aa: CASSPQRGTDTQYF
abundance: .; j_gene: TRBJ1-3; d_gene: .; v_gene: TRBV19; CDR3nt: TGTGCCAGTACCCCGAGGACAGAGGGAAACACCATATATTTT; CDR3aa: CASTPRTEGNTIYF
abundance: .; j_gene: TRBJ1-5; d_gene: .; v_gene: TRBV19; CDR3nt: TGTGCCAGTAGTATAGACCCTCTTAGAGGGAGCACTAATCAGCCCCAGCATTTT; CDR3aa: CASSIDPLRGSTNQPQHF
abundance: .; j_gene: TRBJ1-2; d_gene: TRBD1; v_gene: TRBV6-6; CDR3nt: TGTGCCAGCAGCCAAGGGCAGGGGGCAAACGGCTATGGCTACACCTTC; CDR3aa: CASSQGQGANGYGYTF
abundance: many; j_gene: TRBJ2-1; d_gene: .; v_gene: TRBV19; CDR3nt: TGTGCCAGTAGTATAGGACGGGAGTCCTACAATGAGCAGTTCTTC; CDR3aa: CASSIGRESYNEQFF
abundance: .; j_gene: TRBJ1-2; d_gene: .; v_gene: TRBV5-4; CDR3nt: TGTGCCAGCACAGATGGGGGGACGCATAACTATGGCTACACCTTC; CDR3aa: CASTDGGTHNYGYTF
abundance: few; j_gene: TRBJ2-1; d_gene: TRBD2; v_gene: TRBV5-6; CDR3nt: TGTGCCAGCAGCTTTTCAAGCGGGGGGTACAATGAGCAGTTCTTC; CDR3aa: CASSFSSGGYNEQFF
abundance: once; j_gene: TRBJ1-6; d_gene: TRBD1; v_gene: TRBV6-5; CDR3nt: TGTGCCAGCAGTTACTCGATGGACAGGGTCAATTCACCCCTCCACTTT; CDR3aa: CASSYSMDRVNSPLHF
abundance: .; j_gene: TRBJ1-1; d_gene: TRBD1; v_gene: TRBV6-7; CDR3nt: TGTGCCAGCAGTTACCACAGGGGGCGACTGCTAAGGGCTTTCTTT; CDR3aa: CASSYHRGRLLRAFF
abundance: .; j_gene: TRBJ1-1; d_gene: TRBD1; v_gene: TRBV10-2; CDR3nt: TGCGCCAGCAGCGATAGACAGGGGGCGAGGGCCGCTGAAGCTTTCTTT; CDR3aa: CASSDRQGARAAEAFF
abundance: .; j_gene: TRBJ1-3; d_gene: .; v_gene: TRBV19; CDR3nt: TGTGCCAGTAGTCGGGGGGAGTCTGGAAACACCATATATTTT; CDR3aa: CASSRGESGNTIYF
abundance: .; j_gene: TRBJ2-1; d_gene: TRBD2; v_gene: TRBV5-4; CDR3nt: TGTGCCAGCAGCCGGACTAGCGATAACAATGAGCAGTTCTTC; CDR3aa: CASSRTSDNNEQFF